The 3 T cell receptor beta chains given below trace back to one sample, sequenced in a study of blood T cell repertoires in COVID-19. Sequencing was performed with immunoSEQ multiplex PCR; in TCRdb, only in-frame clones are kept and a portion is missing. This sample yields around 150,000 clones, of which over 80% are seen a single time; approximately 5.3% belongs to the top ten. Sequencing used PBMCs or T cells enriched from blood (not recorded which). These receptors were collected from a man aged 70-80 years who had been exposed to COVID-19.

In its sample, this clone was seen a few times. J is TRBJ1-4 and V is TRBV11-2; D is unclear. The CDR3 consists of 19 residues. V lost 0 bases and J 0 bases, leaving 17 bases between the germline ends. Germline V gives CDR1 SGHAT, CDR2 FQNNGV. CDR3 sequence (DNA): TGTGCCAGCAGCTTAGATCTGGCGTGGGAGACCACAACTAATGAAAAACTGTTTTTT. It codes for CASSLDLAWETTTNEKLFF.

The J gene is TRBJ2-3, the V gene TRBV5-8; TRBD2 agrees at 11 bases. The junction had 1 base not matched to a gene; V was cut back by 1 base and J by 0 bases. From germline, CDR1 is SGHTS and CDR2 YDEGEE. The CDR3 is 16 amino acids. The CDR3 region is CASSLTSGGSTDTQYF. CDR3 nucleotides: TGTGCCAGCAGCTTGACTAGCGGGGGCAGCACAGATACGCAGTATTTT.

This chain links TRBV7-2 with TRBJ1-1; 10 positions agree with TRBD1. The V segment lost 6 bases and the J segment 10 bases; nucleotides outside the gene matches: 14. Germline V lookup: CDR1 SGHTA, CDR2 FQGNSA. The CDR3 totals 15 residues. CDR3 protein: CASSSRVGQGIGAFF. CDR3 in DNA: TGTGCCAGCAGTTCAAGGGTGGGACAGGGGATTGGAGCTTTCTTT. Full variable domain (rest looked up from reference TRBV7-2 and TRBJ1-1): GAGVSQSPSNKVTEKGKDVELRCDPISGHTALYWYRQSLGQGLEFLIYFQGNSAPDKSGLPSDRFSAERTGGSVSTLTIQRTQQEDSAVYLCASSSRVGQGIGAFFGQGTRLTVV.